These 23 T cell receptor beta chains share one sample of origin, sequenced in a study of cytomegalovirus exposure and HLA in healthy donors. The PCR employed 60 Vbeta primers together with 13 Jbeta primers. Here immunoSEQ multiplex PCR was the method, and the copy in TCRdb shows in-frame clones only, minus some. The data contain over 95,000 clones, over 75% of them singletons. What was sequenced was PBMCs. All receptors come from a woman aged 30 to 39 in good health and CMV-seropositive.

This rearrangement joins TRBV11-2 to TRBJ1-6; perhaps TRBD1 as D (5 bases). The CDR3 sequence is 15 residues long. CDR1 is SGHAT, CDR2 FQNNGV, per germline. V lost 1 base and J 3 bases, leaving 7 bases between the germline ends. The CDR3 DNA reads as TGTGCCAGCAGCTTAGGGCAGGGCTATAATTCACCCCTCCACTTT. As protein: CASSLGQGYNSPLHF.

The J gene is TRBJ2-1, the V gene TRBV5-4, with 13 bases matching TRBD2. CDR1 and CDR2 (germline): SGHNT, YYREEE (reference sequence). The V and J ends lost 4 bases and 9 bases, in that order; junction bases with no gene match: 7. This CDR3 comprises 15 residues. The CDR3, as DNA: TGTGCCAGCAGCATTACTAGCGGGGGGGCCTCTGAGCAGTTCTTC. Translating it yields CASSITSGGASEQFF.

V gene TRBV15 combines with J gene TRBJ2-7; 7 positions match TRBD1. Germline CDR1 LNHNV, CDR2 YYDKDF (reference sequence). Unmatched junction bases numbered 6, after V lost 5 bases and J lost 2 bases. CDR3 size: 14 residues. CDR3 in amino acids: CATSGRDRAYEQYF. As DNA, the CDR3 is TGTGCCACCAGCGGCCGGGACAGAGCCTACGAGCAGTACTTC.

V gene TRBV5-1 combines with J gene TRBJ2-7, with 9 bases aligning to TRBD1. Germline trimming cut 1 base from V and 11 bases from J; bases unmatched to any gene: 7. The CDR3 totals 13 residues. Germline values: CDR1 SGHRS, CDR2 YFSETQ. CDR3 in DNA: TGCGCCAGCAGCTTGACGGGGACAGGGAAAGAGTACTTC. As protein: CASSLTGTGKEYF.

The CDR3 is CASSRDRGFNQPQHF. CDR3 nucleotide sequence: TGTGCCAGCAGTAGGGACAGGGGTTTTAATCAGCCCCAGCATTTT. This chain links TRBV6-6 with TRBJ1-5, with 10 bases matching TRBD1. CDR3 length: 15 residues. J was trimmed by 4 bases and V by 5 bases; bases with no gene match: 5. Germline V lookup: CDR1 MNHNY, CDR2 SVGAGI (reference sequence).

This clone appeared a single time. V and J are TRBV2 and TRBJ1-2, with TRBD1 identical over 9 bases. Trimming took 6 bases from V and 6 from J; bases not matched to a gene: 5. Germline CDR1 reads SNHLY; CDR2 reads FYNNEI. CDR3 length equals 13 residues. The CDR3 here is CASSARTGDGYTF. DNA of the CDR3: TGTGCCAGCAGCGCAAGGACAGGGGATGGCTACACCTTC.

This chain connects TRBV13 to TRBJ2-3; D call uncertain. The CDR3 sequence is 14 residues long. Per the germline V gene, CDR1 is PRHDT and CDR2 is FYEKMQ (reference sequence). The V end was cut by 0 bases, the J end by 4 bases, with 8 bases between. The CDR3 sequence is CASSLGSPADTQYF. DNA of the CDR3: TGTGCCAGCAGCTTAGGAAGCCCGGCAGATACGCAGTATTTT.

V and J are TRBV11-2 and TRBJ1-3; D is unclear. The germline CDR1 and CDR2 sequences are SGHAT and FQNNGV. CDR3 size: 14 residues. With 3 bases removed from V and 2 bases from J, the gap between germline ends came to 8 bases. CDR3 nucleotide sequence: TGTGCCAGCAGCTTGGGCGCAACTGGAAACACCATATATTTT. This encodes CASSLGATGNTIYF.

This clone turned up a few times. The sample has other DNA sequences that encode this CDR3 too. V and J are TRBV30 and TRBJ2-2; 8 bases map to TRBD1. V shed 4 bases and J 1 base; nucleotides not matched to a gene: 2. Germline V gene sequence: CDR1 GTSNPN, CDR2 SVGIG (reference sequence). There are 14 residues in the CDR3. CDR3 coding DNA: TGTGCCTGGACGGACAGGGTGAACACCGGGGAGCTGTTTTTT. This codes for CAWTDRVNTGELFF.

The V call is TRBV19, the J call TRBJ2-5, with 8 bases lining up with TRBD1. V shed 6 bases, J shed 2 bases, and the junction held 8 bases outside the gene matches. From germline, CDR1 is LNHDA and CDR2 SQIVND (reference sequence). The CDR3 runs 15 residues. The CDR3 DNA reads TGTGCCAGTAGCAAACCCGGACAGGGACAAGAGACCCAGTACTTC. It is translated as CASSKPGQGQETQYF.

V is TRBV5-1 and J is TRBJ2-5; D is ambiguous. The ends were cut back, 4 bases at V and 7 bases at J, with 5 bases in the middle. Germline V gene data show CDR1 as SGHRS and CDR2 as YFSETQ. The length of the CDR3 is 10 residues. The CDR3 nucleotides are TGCGCCAGCAGCCCAGGGACCCAGTACTTC. Its protein is CASSPGTQYF.

The chain combines TRBV5-1 with TRBJ2-7; 12 bases match TRBD2. V lost 9 bases and J lost 5; bases outside the gene matches: 12. Germline values: CDR1 SGHRS, CDR2 YFSETQ. The CDR3 contains 15 residues. CDR3 sequence reads: CATRMTSGSFHEQYF. CDR3 nucleotide sequence: TGCGCCACCCGTATGACTAGCGGGAGCTTTCACGAGCAGTACTTC.

This chain uses TRBV6-4 with TRBJ2-3; no firm D call. The CDR3 runs 13 residues. The V gene's germline CDR1 is MRHNA and CDR2 SNTAGT. V lost 4 bases to trimming and J lost 0 bases, with 5 bases between them. For the CDR3, the DNA is TGTGCCAGCAGTGCTGAGAGCACAGATACGCAGTATTTT. Translating it yields CASSAESTDTQYF.

This CDR3 is CAISGEREVQDTQYF. In DNA, the CDR3 is TGTGCCATCAGTGGGGAGCGGGAGGTGCAAGATACGCAGTATTTT. The chain uses TRBV10-3 and TRBJ2-3, with 9 bases fitting TRBD2. The CDR3 contains 15 residues. Germline assignment: CDR1 ENHRY and CDR2 SYGVKD. V shed 4 bases and J 5 bases; nucleotides not matched to a gene: 7.

The rearrangement links TRBV9 to TRBJ2-1, with 11 bases identical to TRBD1. This CDR3 comprises 15 residues. The germline CDR1 and CDR2 sequences are SGDLS and YYNGEE. V lost 3 bases to trimming and J lost 6 bases; unmatched junction nucleotides: 5. The CDR3 region has the DNA TGTGCCAGCAGCGACTGGACAGGGGGCCTCAATGAGCAGTTCTTC. It codes for CASSDWTGGLNEQFF.

This clone was recorded a few times. The V gene is TRBV7-9, the J gene TRBJ1-1; tentative D call: TRBD1 (6 bases). The V gene lost 5 bases and the J gene lost 4 bases, with 8 bases spanning the gap. The CDR3 loop spans 12 amino acids. Looked up from germline, CDR1 is SEHNR and CDR2 is FQNEAQ (reference sequence). For the CDR3, the DNA is TGTGCCAGCAGCGTGGACAGCACTGAAGCTTTCTTT. Translating it yields CASSVDSTEAFF.

This clone appeared a few times. This rearrangement joins TRBV6-1 to TRBJ1-3, with 11 bases lining up with TRBD1. Germline V gene lookup returns CDR1 MNHNS and CDR2 SASEGT. The CDR3 has 16 residues. J was trimmed by 4 bases and V by 2 bases; bases with no gene match: 4. DNA for the CDR3: TGTGCCAGCAGTGAACCGGGACAGGGGGTAGGAAACACCATATATTTT. This encodes CASSEPGQGVGNTIYF.

The CDR3 DNA is TGTGCCAGCAGCTTAGTACTAGCGGGAGGGCCCAGTGAGCAGTTCTTC. Its translation is CASSLVLAGGPSEQFF. The chain has TRBV13 and TRBJ2-1; 13 bases map to TRBD2. Trimming removed 1 base from V and 9 bases from J; junction bases left unmatched: 6. Germline V CDR1 and CDR2: PRHDT, FYEKMQ (reference sequence). The CDR3 is made up of 16 amino acids.

The chain is built from TRBV19 and TRBJ2-2; possible D gene TRBD1, 5 bases. This CDR3 spans 13 amino acids. Germline loops: CDR1 LNHDA, CDR2 SQIVND (reference sequence). Trimming stripped 3 bases from V and 7 bases from J, with 9 bases between. The CDR3 sequence: CASSIFRDGELFF. The CDR3 nucleotides are TGTGCCAGTAGTATCTTCAGGGACGGGGAGCTGTTTTTT.

The chain is built from TRBV15 and TRBJ1-4; D remains unclear. The germline CDR1 and CDR2 sequences are LNHNV and YYDKDF (reference sequence). V lost 2 bases and J lost 0, with 13 bases in between. This CDR3 comprises 17 residues. The CDR3 DNA reads TGTGCCACCAGCAGACAAACAGATTATGCAACTAATGAAAAACTGTTTTTT. Encoded protein: CATSRQTDYATNEKLFF.

The rearrangement uses TRBV11-2 and TRBJ2-1; D remains unclear. Germline CDR1 is SGHAT and CDR2 is FQNNGV. Trimming took off 3 bases at V and 0 bases at J, with 12 bases between the two ends. CDR3 size: 16 residues. CDR3 sequence reads: CASSFFGADSYNEQFF. CDR3 nucleotide sequence: TGTGCCAGCAGCTTTTTCGGCGCGGACTCCTACAATGAGCAGTTCTTC.

This clone was seen a single time. The V call is TRBV6-6, the J call TRBJ1-4; D remains ambiguous. The CDR3 is 16 residues long. Between the trimmed V and J ends, which lost 5 bases and 7 bases, there was a span of 20 bases. Germline CDR1 MNHNY, CDR2 SVGAGI (reference sequence). CDR3 nucleotides: TGTGCCAGCAGTCCCACTACAGCGGCCCTTGGTGAAAAACTGTTTTTT. Translating gives CASSPTTAALGEKLFF.

The genes are TRBV5-6 and TRBJ2-3, with D perhaps matching TRBD1 (5 bases). The CDR3 extends over 15 amino acids. Trimming removed 4 bases from V and 4 bases from J, with 16 bases in between. Germline V gene data show CDR1 as SGHDT and CDR2 as YYEEEE. The CDR3 loop reads CASSPEKGRPDTQYF. The DNA for the CDR3 is TGTGCCAGCAGCCCTGAGAAGGGGCGCCCAGATACGCAGTATTTT.